The table lists the clone carrying this TCR beta chain with a few counts. Its specificity is unknown. This entry is derived from a study of cytomegalovirus exposure and HLA in healthy donors. Study findings and constraints: TCR beta V- and J-gene trimming, according to a later analysis, was linked to a missense DCLRE1C variant. Donors belonging to an Asian-associated ancestry cluster reportedly showed fewer N-insertions in productive TCRs than the roughly 670-donor mean, according to what a later analysis found. Sequencing depth roughly uniform across donors was assumed in presence/absence analyses.

PCR amplification relied on 60 Vbeta primers (plus 13 Jbeta primers). The repertoire was sequenced with immunoSEQ multiplex PCR; TCRdb's copy has only in-frame clones and lacks some. The data show about 110,000 clones, approximately 79% seen once. CDR1 SGHDT and CDR2 YYEEEE come from the germline V gene. Trimming removed 3 bases from V and 2 bases from J, with 19 bases in between. The CDR3 spans 17 residues. The gene calls are TRBV5-6 and TRBJ2-3; unclear D gene. Sequences were obtained from PBMCs. The sequence came from a woman aged 40 to 50 in good health and CMV-seronegative. The CDR3 is CASSSLEALTPTDTQYF. The CDR3 DNA reads TGTGCCAGCAGCTCCTTAGAGGCGCTTACCCCCACAGATACGCAGTATTTT. The entire variable domain, with the rest obtained from reference TRBV5-6 and TRBJ2-3, is as follows: DAGVTQSPTHLIKTRGQQVTLRCSPKSGHDTVSWYQQALGQGPQFIFQYYEEEERQRGNFPDRFSGHQFPNYSSELNVNALLLGDSALYLCASSSLEALTPTDTQYFGPGTRLTVL.